The 21 T cell receptor beta chains below all came from one sample that was sequenced in a study of monozygotic twins with inflammatory bowel disease. One entry per CDR3 protein, without DNA, is what TCRdb gives after re-calling the 5' RACE reads. This sample's clone table lists approximately 330,000 distinct CDR3 sequences. The specimen sequenced was blood. The receptors derive from a human donor with ulcerative colitis or Crohn's disease, or a healthy co-twin of an affected twin (not recorded which).

This chain links TRBV4-3 with TRBJ1-1; the TCRdb D gene call, TRBD1, has no DNA to confirm it. The CDR3 is 14 amino acids. CDR1 is LGHNA, CDR2 YSLEER, per germline. CDR3: CASSRNRGFTEAFF.

The chain joins TRBV5-5 to TRBJ2-1; TCRdb picks TRBD2, but there is no DNA to check that call. Germline V gene data show CDR1 as SGHKS and CDR2 as YYEKEE (reference sequence). The CDR3 loop spans 13 amino acids. CDR3 sequence: CASSRLGGNEQFF.

The chain couples TRBV28 to TRBJ1-2; TCRdb's assignment of TRBD1 cannot be checked, as there is no DNA. The CDR3 totals 14 residues. CDR1 is MDHEN and CDR2 is SYDVKM in the germline V gene. The CDR3 is CASRGLGATYGYTF.

This chain uses TRBV6-5 with TRBJ2-7; TCRdb names TRBD1, which stays unverified in the absence of DNA. The CDR3 extends over 13 amino acids. Germline V CDR1 and CDR2: MNHEY, SVGAGI. The CDR3 spells CASGNGGSYEQYF.

The J gene is TRBJ2-3, the V gene TRBV7-2; TCRdb calls TRBD2, which cannot be checked without DNA. Germline loops: CDR1 SGHTA, CDR2 FQGNSA. The CDR3 sequence is 13 residues long. CDR3 region: CASSSGTSSPQYF.

This chain joins TRBV7-2 and TRBJ1-1; TCRdb selects TRBD1, and the lack of DNA leaves this call unchecked. The CDR3 runs to 14 residues. Germline V gives CDR1 SGHTA, CDR2 FQGNSA. The CDR3 reads CASSLRQGGTEAFF. The whole variable domain, remainder taken from reference TRBV7-2 and TRBJ1-1, is GAGVSQSPSNKVTEKGKDVELRCDPISGHTALYWYRQSLGQGLEFLIYFQGNSAPDKSGLPSDRFSAERTGGSVSTLTIQRTQQEDSAVYLCASSLRQGGTEAFFGQGTRLTVV.

The V call is TRBV27, the J call TRBJ2-5; TCRdb selects TRBD2, and the lack of DNA leaves this call unchecked. The CDR3 is 16 amino acids. Germline CDR1 and CDR2: MNHEY and SMNVEV (reference sequence). CDR3: CASSLGTSGSWETQYF.

This chain uses TRBV5-1 with TRBJ2-5; the D call from TCRdb, TRBD2, cannot be confirmed without DNA. The CDR3 contains 16 residues. Germline V CDR1 and CDR2: SGHRS, YFSETQ. The CDR3 loop is CASKVGSSSRLETQYF. Full variable domain (missing parts from reference TRBV5-1 and TRBJ2-5): KAGVTQTPRYLIKTRGQQVTLSCSPISGHRSVSWYQQTPGQGLQFLFEYFSETQRNKGNFPGRFSGRQFSNSRSEMNVSTLELGDSALYLCASKVGSSSRLETQYFGPGTRLLVL.

The rearrangement links TRBV24-1 to TRBJ2-3. Germline V lookup: CDR1 KGHDR, CDR2 SFDVKD. The CDR3 is made up of 14 amino acids. The CDR3 sequence: CATSDTISTDTQYF.

The chain joins TRBV6-1 to TRBJ1-6; with no DNA, the TCRdb D assignment of TRBD1 cannot be verified. Germline lookup yields CDR1 MNHNS and CDR2 SASEGT. The CDR3 runs 14 residues. The CDR3 reads CASSQGLNNSPLHF.

V gene TRBV20-1 combines with J gene TRBJ2-3; TCRdb lists TRBD1, though no DNA is available to test this call. The CDR3 runs 14 residues. CDR1 and CDR2 (germline): DFQATT, SNEGSKA (reference sequence). CDR3 protein: CSAILGQGTDTQYF.

The chain couples TRBV20-1 to TRBJ2-5; TCRdb outputs TRBD2, but without DNA this stays unchecked. Looked up from germline, CDR1 is DFQATT and CDR2 is SNEGSKA (reference sequence). CDR3 length: 13 amino acids. CDR3 amino acids: CSARTTDGETQYF.

CDR3 protein: CASNIGARGGQETQYF. The V gene is TRBV5-1, the J gene TRBJ2-5; TCRdb designates TRBD1, a call that cannot be tested without DNA. This CDR3 is built from 16 residues. Germline V gene lookup returns CDR1 SGHRS and CDR2 YFSETQ. The variable domain in full, with the rest retrieved from reference TRBV5-1 and TRBJ2-5, is KAGVTQTPRYLIKTRGQQVTLSCSPISGHRSVSWYQQTPGQGLQFLFEYFSETQRNKGNFPGRFSGRQFSNSRSEMNVSTLELGDSALYLCASNIGARGGQETQYFGPGTRLLVL.

The chain is built from TRBV29-1 and TRBJ2-1; there is no DNA to check the TCRdb D call of TRBD1. The germline V gene has CDR1 SQVTM and CDR2 ANQGSEA. This CDR3 contains 14 residues. This chain's CDR3 is CSVGGTGGWDEQFF.

The chain employs TRBV6-5 and TRBJ2-7. Germline V lookup: CDR1 MNHEY, CDR2 SVGAGI. This CDR3 is built from 14 residues. CDR3 amino acids: CASSYTTPSYEQYF.

The chain links TRBV2 to TRBJ2-7; the TCRdb D gene call, TRBD1, has no DNA to confirm it. The CDR3 consists of 14 residues. Germline values: CDR1 SNHLY, CDR2 FYNNEI. CDR3 protein: CASSESRGQGEQYF.

The V gene is TRBV4-1, the J gene TRBJ2-3; the D gene TCRdb calls, TRBD2, cannot be checked with no DNA. This CDR3 comprises 18 residues. Germline V lookup: CDR1 MGHRA, CDR2 YSYEKL. The CDR3 loop reads CASSQDSLAGGPTDTQYF.

This rearrangement joins TRBV20-1 to TRBJ2-1; no DNA is available, so the TRBD2 call from TCRdb remains unchecked. The CDR3 has 16 residues. The germline V gene has CDR1 DFQATT and CDR2 SNEGSKA (reference sequence). This CDR3 reads CSARDIASGRVFEQFF.

The chain couples TRBV30 to TRBJ2-7. Germline V gives CDR1 GTSNPN, CDR2 SVGIG (reference sequence). The CDR3 is made up of 12 amino acids. CDR3 region: CAWTVGSYEQYF.

V gene TRBV28 combines with J gene TRBJ1-3. The CDR3 covers 11 residues. Germline V CDR1 and CDR2: MDHEN, SYDVKM. This chain's CDR3 is CASKSGNTIYF.

J is TRBJ1-6 and V is TRBV5-5. The CDR3 totals 13 residues. Germline loops: CDR1 SGHKS, CDR2 YYEKEE (reference sequence). CDR3 amino acids: CASSLVGDSPLHF.